One T cell receptor beta chain is described in this entry. No cognate antigen has been identified for it. The input lacks base qualities; no much larger clone sits a single base away. The immunoSEQ Assay, a bias-controlled multiplex PCR, was used to amplify TCRbeta CDR3 regions from genomic DNA. The paper's processing steps were these. The number of nucleated cells in each sample was estimated from the amplification of reference gene primers within the assay. To quantify the absolute abundance of each unique TCRbeta CDR3 rearrangement, sequence reads were collapsed and filtered. For each sample, productive Simpson clonality was calculated as the square root of Simpson's diversity index across productive rearrangements. The immuneACCESS repertoire file appears here via TCRdb, limited to in-frame rearrangements. These files lack a portion of the clones; in checked studies, under half of the deficit traces to unresolved V genes, and the cause of the others is not known. That table gives V, J and clone size, and the DNA gave D and trimming. Within this sample are about 170,000 clones, with 85% to 90% of them counted one time only. The ten largest clones capture 10% to 11% of the sample.

This entry is derived from a study of blood T cell repertoires in COVID-19 (dated by TCRdb to the early 2020s). Broadly, across the study: Samples covering the acute and convalescent phases of COVID-19 were provided by collaborators in the United States, Italy and Spain. The material from the prospective study consisted of cDNA or gDNA derived from T cells, B-cell-depleted T cells, or PBMCs. The dataset comprised deeply sampled blood TCRbeta repertoires from subjects exposed to, actively infected with, or recovered from COVID-19. A freely available public database, intended as a resource for researchers studying the immune response to SARS-CoV-2, is where the repertoires were released. The samples were drawn from two sources: the first 160 participants of the ongoing ImmuneRACE study, and over 950 subjects contributed by 6 global collaborators. Sample metadata almost always included a de-identified subject ID, COVID-19 status, age in years and sex. Where available, HLA class I and class II types were obtained from metadata supplied by the sample provider rather than from assay-based typing.

What the work shows at the level of the full study, not this receptor alone: Clinical and demographic metadata were provided uncurated, with the amount varying by source and participant.

The germline V gene (reference sequence) gives CDR1 as MNHEY and CDR2 as SMNVEV. Ends trimmed: V by 5 bases, J by 2 bases; bases unmatched to a gene: 3. Its CDR3 holds 15 amino acids, cysteine through phenylalanine. The sequence is cut down to CDR3 DNA, 45 bases in frame from base 1. One collaborating source in Seattle enrolled patients while the patients were actively infected and followed the patients over time throughout the course of disease. Whole blood was collected in K2EDTA tubes by collaborating institutions according to the institutions' own protocols. Collaborator samples were shipped for TCRbeta analysis as frozen whole blood, isolated PBMCs, or DNA extracted from either sample type.

The chain uses TRBV27 and TRBJ2-6, with 7 middle bases fitting TRBD1. Sequencing was performed on peripheral blood. The source of this sequence is a woman aged 55-69 years with COVID-19, enrolled during active disease. The CDR3: CASSRTGAGANVLTF. The nucleotides are TGTGCCAGCAGTCGTACAGGGGCTGGGGCCAACGTCCTGACTTTC.